The clone carrying this T cell receptor beta chain came up once. These data are taken from a study of blood T cell repertoires in COVID-19. Study in general: Sources were T cells, B-cell-depleted T cells, or PBMCs; the material itself was cDNA or gDNA.

The cohort comprised adults aged 18 to 89 years residing in approximately 22 US areas. In Cohort 3, a recovered donor had either two negative PCRs, clearance, or symptom resolution. The CDR3 runs to 17 residues. The germline gives CDR1 KGHSH, CDR2 LQKENI. V lost 6 bases to trimming and J lost 0 bases; unmatched junction nucleotides: 9. Authors' methods: Reference gene primer amplification gave estimated nucleated cell counts. Sequencing was performed with immunoSEQ multiplex PCR; in TCRdb, only in-frame clones are kept and a portion is missing. The DNA gave D and trimming, while V, J and clone size come from that table. This table holds about 250,000 clones, under 95% found once.

The sample consisted of PBMCs or T cells enriched from blood (not recorded which). This receptor was obtained from a woman under 30 who had recovered from COVID-19. The V call is TRBV18, the J call TRBJ2-2, with 8 positions matching TRBD2. The CDR3 reads CASSPDMRGANTGELFF. CDR3 nucleotides: TGTGCCAGCTCGCCTGACATGCGGGGGGCGAACACCGGGGAGCTGTTTTTT. Full variable domain (rest looked up from reference TRBV18 and TRBJ2-2): NAGVMQNPRHLVRRRGQEARLRCSPMKGHSHVYWYRQLPEEGLKFMVYLQKENIIDESGMPKERFSAEFPKEGPSILRIQQVVRGDSAAYFCASSPDMRGANTGELFFGEGSRLTVL.